These 15 T cell receptor beta chains share one sample of origin, sequenced in a study of regulatory T cells in long-lasting Graves disease. Arm-PCR of CDR3 regions and iRepertoire HTBI primers were the basis on which TCR beta libraries were built. Each CDR3 protein gets one entry after TCRdb re-called the multiplex PCR reads with MiXCR. The sample holds around 420,000 distinct CDR3 sequences, about 15% seen once. Time point indicated: newly diagnosed GD, antithyroid drugs for less than 3 months. The TCR library was made from RNA extracted from PBMCs. These data were likewise used in another study, on T cells in Graves' hyperthyroidism and ophthalmopathy.

The source material was peripheral blood mononuclear cells (PBMCs), sampled at new diagnosis, from a patient treated with antithyroid drugs. Every receptor here comes from a woman between 40 and 55 years old with Graves disease.

To note about this clonotype: A much larger clone lies one base from this, so it may be a read error. V and J are TRBV27 and TRBJ2-3, with D maybe TRBD2 (6 bases). Germline loops: CDR1 MNHEY, CDR2 SMNVEV (reference sequence). Trimming took 7 bases from V and 3 from J, leaving 20 bases between them. The CDR3 length is 16 residues. CDR3 DNA sequence: TGTGCCAGCATTTCCGGCGGGGCTAGGCTAACAGATACGCAGTATTTT. Residues: CASISGGARLTDTQYF.

This clonotype was found many times. The V call is TRBV12-3 or TRBV12-4, the J call TRBJ2-1; unclear D gene. This CDR3 region has 12 residues. V was clipped by 7 bases and J by 3 bases, with 7 bases between them. Here the CDR3 reads CASIGSYNEQFF. The DNA of the CDR3 is TGTGCCAGCATTGGCAGCTACAATGAGCAGTTCTTC.

The table lists this clonotype with many counts. In DNA form, the CDR3 reads TGTGCCTGGAGTGTACAAGGGTACAGGGGTCAGCCCCAGCATTTT. Translation gives CAWSVQGYRGQPQHF. The chain couples TRBV30 to TRBJ1-5; TRBD1 matches at 7 bases. The CDR3 loop spans 15 amino acids. V lost 0 bases, J lost 6 bases, and 8 bases stayed unmatched. The germline gives CDR1 GTSNPN, CDR2 SVGIG (reference sequence).

This clonotype showed up just a few times. This sequence joins TRBV5-4 and TRBJ1-1; 8 positions agree with TRBD1. Germline assignment: CDR1 SGHNT and CDR2 YYREEE (reference sequence). Unmatched junction bases numbered 5, after V lost 4 bases and J lost 6 bases. The CDR3 runs to 13 residues. The CDR3 loop is CASSKPTGAEAFF. CDR3 nucleotide sequence: TGTGCCAGCAGCAAACCGACAGGGGCTGAAGCTTTCTTT.

This clonotype showed up just a few times. The J gene is TRBJ2-7, the V gene TRBV6-5; D might be TRBD1 or TRBD2, each matching 6 bases. This CDR3 region has 18 residues. Trimming removed 3 bases at V and 4 bases at J, with 25 bases between. The germline gives CDR1 MNHEY, CDR2 SVGAGI. CDR3 DNA sequence: TGTGCCAGCAGTTATCGGTTGGGGGGCACCCTCGTTTTGTACGAGCAGTACTTC. Protein: CASSYRLGGTLVLYEQYF.

Only a few counts were recorded for this clonotype. The chain recombines TRBV28 with TRBJ1-1, with TRBD1 as a possible D gene (5 bases). Germline assignment: CDR1 MDHEN and CDR2 SYDVKM. V shed 6 bases and J shed 0 bases, with 14 bases lying between them. The CDR3 has 15 residues. The CDR3 here is CASRWVRALNTEAFF. Here the CDR3 DNA reads TGTGCCAGCAGGTGGGTCAGGGCCTTGAACACTGAAGCTTTCTTT.

This clonotype was counted ten times or more. This sequence joins TRBV28 and TRBJ2-7, with 10 bases matching TRBD2. Trimming cost V 2 bases and J 4 bases; bases outside gene matches: 5. CDR1 and CDR2 (germline): MDHEN, SYDVKM. The CDR3 totals 15 residues. The CDR3 nucleotides are TGTGCCAGCAGTTTAACACTAGCGGGGCTTTACGAGCAGTACTTC. This sequence encodes CASSLTLAGLYEQYF.

In its sample, this clonotype was seen many times. This chain uses TRBV7-6 with TRBJ1-5; TRBD1 matches 7 bases. This CDR3 is 17 amino acids long. The ends lost 0 bases at V and 4 bases at J; junction bases unmatched: 9. Germline assignment: CDR1 SGHVS and CDR2 FNYEAQ. CDR3 residues: CASSLAENRGGNQPQHF. The CDR3 DNA is TGTGCCAGCAGCTTAGCGGAGAACAGGGGAGGTAATCAGCCCCAGCATTTT.

V usage is TRBV12-3 or TRBV12-4 and J usage is TRBJ2-7, with 10 bases fitting TRBD2. Unmatched junction bases numbered 2, after V lost 3 bases and J lost 0 bases. The CDR3 extends over 15 amino acids. CDR3: CASSFVAGGSYEQYF. Written as DNA, the CDR3 is TGTGCCAGCAGTTTTGTAGCGGGAGGCTCCTACGAGCAGTACTTC.

This clonotype was observed many times. The rearrangement links TRBV2 to TRBJ2-7, with a tentative D call TRBD1 (6 bases). V was trimmed by 5 bases and J by 2 bases, leaving 16 bases between them. In germline, CDR1 is SNHLY, CDR2 FYNNEI. The CDR3 runs 15 residues. The CDR3 loop reads CASSLTGTLTYEQYF. The CDR3 bases are TGTGCCAGCAGTTTAACCGGGACACTTACCTACGAGCAGTACTTC.

In the case of this clonotype: Given a much more abundant clone one base away, this may be a read error. V is TRBV3-1 and J is TRBJ2-7, with TRBD1 as a possible D gene (5 bases). The CDR3 covers 14 residues. Germline V gives CDR1 LGHDT, CDR2 YNNKEL (reference sequence). The CDR3 sequence is CASNQETGIYEQYF. The CDR3, as DNA: TGTGCCAGCAACCAAGAAACAGGTATCTACGAGCAGTACTTC.

This clonotype was detected only a few times. The chain combines TRBV18 with TRBJ2-7, with 7 positions matching TRBD2. Germline lookup yields CDR1 KGHSH and CDR2 LQKENI. The ends lost 0 bases at V and 5 bases at J; junction bases unmatched: 7. The CDR3 runs 15 residues. CDR3 in DNA: TGTGCCAGCTCACCACCCCAGGGAGGGCCGAACGAGCAGTACTTC. This translates into CASSPPQGGPNEQYF.

Concerning this clonotype: It may be a read error: a sequence one base away is much more abundant. V gene TRBV5-1 combines with J gene TRBJ1-3, with D possibly TRBD1 on 5 matching bases. Germline V gene sequence: CDR1 SGHRS, CDR2 YFSETQ. CDR3 length: 15 residues. The V end was cut by 4 bases, the J end by 0 bases, with 11 bases between. The CDR3 DNA sequence: TGCGCCAGCAGCCCGACCGGGACCTCTGGAAACACCATATATTTT. Its translation is CASSPTGTSGNTIYF.

The chain combines TRBV28 with TRBJ2-5, with D possibly matching TRBD1 (6 bases). V lost 5 bases and J lost 4, with 20 bases in between. CDR3 size: 16 residues. Per germline, CDR1 MDHEN and CDR2 SYDVKM. The CDR3 DNA reads TGTGCCAGCAGTCCGTTCGACGGGACAAGAGGAGAGACCCAGTACTTC. Its translation: CASSPFDGTRGETQYF.

This clonotype appeared many times. The CDR3 DNA reads TGTGCCAGCAGCTTACAGGGTTCGGACACCGGGGAGCTGTTTTTT. Residues: CASSLQGSDTGELFF. The chain links TRBV7-2 to TRBJ2-2, with D tentatively TRBD1 (5 bases). From germline, CDR1 is SGHTA and CDR2 FQGNSA. CDR3 size: 15 residues. V lost 2 bases and J 3 bases, leaving 10 bases between the germline ends.